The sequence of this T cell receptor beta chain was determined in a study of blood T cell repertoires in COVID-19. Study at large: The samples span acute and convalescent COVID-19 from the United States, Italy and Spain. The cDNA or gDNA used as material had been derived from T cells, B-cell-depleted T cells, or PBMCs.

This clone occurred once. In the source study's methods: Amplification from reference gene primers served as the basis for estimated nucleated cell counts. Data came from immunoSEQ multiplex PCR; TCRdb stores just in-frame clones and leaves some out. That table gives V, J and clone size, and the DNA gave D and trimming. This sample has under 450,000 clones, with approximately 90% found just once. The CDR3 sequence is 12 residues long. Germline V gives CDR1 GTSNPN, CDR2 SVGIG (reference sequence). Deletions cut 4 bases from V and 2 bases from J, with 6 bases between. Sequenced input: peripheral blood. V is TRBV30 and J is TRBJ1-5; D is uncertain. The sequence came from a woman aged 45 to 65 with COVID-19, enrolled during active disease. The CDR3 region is CAWNGGNQPQHF. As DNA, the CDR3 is TGTGCCTGGAACGGGGGCAATCAGCCCCAGCATTTT.